This T cell receptor (beta chain) stems from a study of CD8+ T cells in alopecia areata. As concerns this clone: Antigen: not known.

TCR sequencing used cDNA made by reverse transcription of extracted RNA. Using immunoSEQ multiplex PCR, the repertoire was profiled, and TCRdb retains in-frame clones only, with some absent. The sample contains 98,000 or so clones, under 60% of which appear only once. Alopecia areata patients provided lesional scalp punch biopsies and peripheral blood, both collected for the study. PBMCs yielded sorted CD4+ and CD8+ T cells. V was trimmed by 2 bases and J by 6 bases, leaving 22 bases between them. Germline-derived CDR1 and CDR2 are MNHNS and SASEGT. The CDR3 loop spans 17 amino acids. Study-wide results and limits: Mice gave a clearer picture of TCR sharing than patients did, possibly for HLA-related reasons. It was lesional scalp, especially alopecia totalis/universalis, that showed higher clonality than normal scalp.

The V call is TRBV6-1, the J call TRBJ1-2; TRBD1 is a possible D gene (5 bases). The sequence was collected from a human donor with alopecia areata. Sequenced: NKG2D-low CD8+ T cells sorted from blood. CDR3 nucleotide sequence: TGTGCCAGCAGTGAAACCAGTGGGGGGAGGGCCGTTGATGGCTACACCTTC. This codes for CASSETSGGRAVDGYTF.